What follows are 3 T cell receptor beta chains derived from one specimen sequenced in a study of shared clonotypes between healthy human individuals. TCRdb keeps only in-frame clones here, not all; method: immunoSEQ multiplex PCR. The sample lists more than 1,200,000 clones; roughly 98.5% were seen once. The sequencing sample was made of naive CD4+ T cells sorted from blood. Subset described: CD45RA+ positively selected. The source of these receptors is a man aged 25 to 40 in good health.

J is TRBJ1-5 and V is TRBV6-5; D remains unclear. Germline V gene data show CDR1 as MNHEY and CDR2 as SVGAGI. The CDR3 covers 14 residues. V lost 0 bases, J lost 3 bases, and 6 bases lay in between. CDR3 coding DNA: TGTGCCAGCAGTTACTCGCCACTCAATCAGCCCCAGCATTTT. Amino acid sequence: CASSYSPLNQPQHF.

As to this clone: The sample holds other DNA sequences that translate to the same CDR3. V gene TRBV5-1 combines with J gene TRBJ2-7; TRBD2 is a possible D gene (5 bases). The V gene lost 1 base and the J gene lost 3 bases, with 5 bases spanning the gap. CDR1 is SGHRS and CDR2 is YFSETQ in the germline V gene. The CDR3 spans 12 residues. The CDR3 loop reads CASSLRGYEQYF. The CDR3 region has the DNA TGCGCCAGCAGCTTGCGGGGCTACGAGCAGTACTTC. Full variable domain (remainder filled in from reference TRBV5-1 and TRBJ2-7): KAGVTQTPRYLIKTRGQQVTLSCSPISGHRSVSWYQQTPGQGLQFLFEYFSETQRNKGNFPGRFSGRQFSNSRSEMNVSTLELGDSALYLCASSLRGYEQYFGPGTRLTVT.

The chain links TRBV11-3 to TRBJ1-2; TRBD1 matches 10 bases. There are 13 residues in the CDR3. The ends lost 5 bases at V and 6 bases at J; junction bases unmatched: 3. Germline V gene data show CDR1 as SGHNT and CDR2 as YENEEA. CDR3 protein: CASSRDRGDGYTF. In nucleotides, the CDR3 is TGTGCCAGCAGCCGGGACAGGGGTGATGGCTACACCTTC.